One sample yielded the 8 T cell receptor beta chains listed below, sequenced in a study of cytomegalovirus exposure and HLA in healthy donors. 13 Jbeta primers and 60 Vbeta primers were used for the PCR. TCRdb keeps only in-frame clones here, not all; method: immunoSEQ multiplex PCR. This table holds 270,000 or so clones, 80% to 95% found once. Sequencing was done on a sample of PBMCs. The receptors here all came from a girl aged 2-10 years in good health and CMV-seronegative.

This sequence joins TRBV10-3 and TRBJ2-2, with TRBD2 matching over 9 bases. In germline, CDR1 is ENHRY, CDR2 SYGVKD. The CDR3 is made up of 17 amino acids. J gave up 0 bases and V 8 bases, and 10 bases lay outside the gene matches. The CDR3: CAIRRVSGGANTGELFF. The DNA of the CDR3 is TGTGCCATCCGTCGTGTTAGCGGGGGAGCGAACACCGGGGAGCTGTTTTTT.

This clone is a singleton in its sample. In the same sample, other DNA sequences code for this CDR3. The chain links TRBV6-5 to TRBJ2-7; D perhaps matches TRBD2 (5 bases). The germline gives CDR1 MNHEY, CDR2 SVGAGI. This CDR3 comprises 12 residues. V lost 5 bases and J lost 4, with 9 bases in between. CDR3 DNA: TGTGCCAGCAGTCGCGGGTCTTACGAGCAGTACTTC. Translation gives CASSRGSYEQYF.

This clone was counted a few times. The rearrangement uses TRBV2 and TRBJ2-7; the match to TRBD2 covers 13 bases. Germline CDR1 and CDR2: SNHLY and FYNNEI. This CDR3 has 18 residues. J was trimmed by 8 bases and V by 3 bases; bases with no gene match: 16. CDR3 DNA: TGTGCCAGCAGTGACGCGGGGGCACTAGCGGGGGGGATTTTCCAGCAGTACTTC. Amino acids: CASSDAGALAGGIFQQYF.

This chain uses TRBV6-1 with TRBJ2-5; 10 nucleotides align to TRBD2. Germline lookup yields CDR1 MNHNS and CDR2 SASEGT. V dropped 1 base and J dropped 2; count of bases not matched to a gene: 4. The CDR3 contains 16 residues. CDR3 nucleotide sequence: TGTGCCAGCAGTGAAGTTGGACTAGCGGCACAAGAGACCCAGTACTTC. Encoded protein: CASSEVGLAAQETQYF.

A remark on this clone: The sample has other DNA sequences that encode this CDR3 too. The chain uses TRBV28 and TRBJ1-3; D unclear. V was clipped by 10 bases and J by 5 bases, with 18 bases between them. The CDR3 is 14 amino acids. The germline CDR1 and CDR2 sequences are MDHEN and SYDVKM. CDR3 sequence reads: CATTRRVRRNTIYF. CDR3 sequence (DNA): TGTGCCACCACCCGGAGGGTTAGAAGAAACACCATATATTTT.

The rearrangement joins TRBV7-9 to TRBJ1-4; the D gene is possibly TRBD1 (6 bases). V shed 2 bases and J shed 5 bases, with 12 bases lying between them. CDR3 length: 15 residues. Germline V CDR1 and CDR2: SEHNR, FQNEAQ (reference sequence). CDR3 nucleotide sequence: TGTGCCAGCAGCTTAATCCCACAGGGAAATGAAAAACTGTTTTTT. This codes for CASSLIPQGNEKLFF.

This chain's CDR3 is CASSPFSGGLKSYNEQFF. DNA of the CDR3: TGTGCCAGCTCACCCTTTAGCGGGGGTTTAAAGTCCTACAATGAGCAGTTCTTC. The chain carries TRBV18 and TRBJ2-1; 9 bases line up with TRBD2. V lost 3 bases and J lost 1; bases outside the gene matches: 10. The CDR3 is 18 amino acids. Germline CDR1 and CDR2: KGHSH and LQKENI.

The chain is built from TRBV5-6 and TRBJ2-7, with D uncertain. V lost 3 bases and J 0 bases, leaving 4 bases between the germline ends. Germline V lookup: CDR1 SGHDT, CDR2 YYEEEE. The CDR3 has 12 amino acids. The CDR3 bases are TGTGCCAGCAGCTACAGCTCCTACGAGCAGTACTTC. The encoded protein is CASSYSSYEQYF. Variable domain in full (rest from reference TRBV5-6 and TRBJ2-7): DAGVTQSPTHLIKTRGQQVTLRCSPKSGHDTVSWYQQALGQGPQFIFQYYEEEERQRGNFPDRFSGHQFPNYSSELNVNALLLGDSALYLCASSYSSYEQYFGPGTRLTVT.